Shown below are 27 T cell receptor beta chains from a single sample sequenced in a study of blood T cell repertoires in COVID-19. Assay: immunoSEQ multiplex PCR; the TCRdb copy retains only in-frame clones and omits some. Of around 19,000 clones in the sample, around 89% were seen once. Sequenced material: peripheral blood. Receptor source: a woman aged 60-75 years with active COVID-19.

The chain carries TRBV9 and TRBJ2-7; the match to TRBD1 covers 8 bases. Germline CDR1 SGDLS, CDR2 YYNGEE. V lost 3 bases, J lost 5 bases, and 7 bases stayed unmatched. The CDR3 totals 14 residues. The DNA for the CDR3 is TGTGCCAGCAGCGCACCGACAGGGGAGAACGAGCAGTACTTC. It yields the protein CASSAPTGENEQYF.

The gene calls are TRBV7-9 and TRBJ2-4; no clear D gene. CDR1 and CDR2 (germline): SEHNR, FQNEAQ (reference sequence). V was trimmed by 5 bases and J by 5 bases, leaving 10 bases between them. The length of the CDR3 is 13 residues. The CDR3 sequence is CASSQRTENIQYF. The CDR3 DNA is TGTGCCAGCAGCCAAAGAACAGAAAACATTCAGTACTTC.

The DNA of the CDR3 is TGTGCCAGCAGTGAAATTACGGCGGGGGGGCCGGATACGCAGTATTTT. As protein: CASSEITAGGPDTQYF. This chain joins TRBV6-1 and TRBJ2-3; TRBD2 aligns across 9 bases. Trimming removed 2 bases from V and 6 bases from J; junction bases left unmatched: 9. Germline V gives CDR1 MNHNS, CDR2 SASEGT. CDR3 length: 16 residues.

The V gene is TRBV9, the J gene TRBJ2-3, with TRBD2 matching 8 bases. This CDR3 spans 16 amino acids. In germline, CDR1 is SGDLS, CDR2 YYNGEE. V dropped 0 bases and J dropped 1; count of bases not matched to a gene: 4. CDR3 DNA: TGTGCCAGCAGCGTAGAAGCGGGGGCCCGCACAGATACGCAGTATTTT. As protein: CASSVEAGARTDTQYF.

This clone was seen a single time. The chain joins TRBV7-6 to TRBJ1-3, with TRBD1 matching over 7 bases. The CDR3 length is 15 residues. The junction had 6 bases not matched to a gene; V was cut back by 3 bases and J by 4 bases. Per the germline V gene, CDR1 is SGHVS and CDR2 is FNYEAQ. CDR3 sequence (DNA): TGTGCCAGCAGCTTGATGGAGGGGGCGGGAAACACCATATATTTT. Translation gives CASSLMEGAGNTIYF. Using reference TRBV7-6 and TRBJ1-3 for the parts outside the CDR3, the full variable domain is GAGVSQSPRYKVTKRGQDVALRCDPISGHVSLYWYRQALGQGPEFLTYFNYEAQQDKSGLPNDRFSAERPEGSISTLTIQRTEQRDSAMYRCASSLMEGAGNTIYFGEGSWLTVV.

This clone was seen only once. The gene calls are TRBV11-2 and TRBJ1-1; 7 positions match TRBD1. The length of the CDR3 is 16 residues. Germline CDR1 and CDR2: SGHAT and FQNNGV. Trimming cost V 5 bases and J 1 base; bases outside gene matches: 10. CDR3 region: CASSRYSRGQNTEAFF. The CDR3 DNA follows: TGTGCCAGCAGCCGGTATTCGAGGGGGCAGAACACTGAAGCTTTCTTT.

V and J are TRBV19 and TRBJ1-2, with TRBD1 identical over 7 bases. Germline CDR1 and CDR2: LNHDA and SQIVND (reference sequence). The CDR3 covers 15 residues. Trimming removed 3 bases from V and 7 bases from J; junction bases left unmatched: 11. The DNA for the CDR3 is TGTGCCAGTAGTATCCTTTTTGACAGGGTTGCTGGCTACACCTTC. Translated, it gives CASSILFDRVAGYTF. The variable domain in full, completed from reference TRBV19 and TRBJ1-2, reads DGGITQSPKYLFRKEGQNVTLSCEQNLNHDAMYWYRQDPGQGLRLIYYSQIVNDFQKGDIAEGYSVSREKKESFPLTVTSAQKNPTAFYLCASSILFDRVAGYTFGSGTRLTVV.

J is TRBJ2-1 and V is TRBV7-8, with 7 bases matching TRBD1. CDR3 size: 15 residues. Per germline, CDR1 SGHVS and CDR2 FQNEAQ. V shed 1 base and J 8 bases; nucleotides not matched to a gene: 8. This CDR3 reads CASSLGQGQPYEQFF. For the CDR3, the DNA is TGTGCCAGCAGCTTAGGACAGGGCCAGCCGTATGAGCAGTTCTTC.

This chain connects TRBV7-9 to TRBJ2-7; D not certain. Trimming pared 1 base from V and 3 bases from J, leaving 7 bases between. Germline V lookup: CDR1 SEHNR, CDR2 FQNEAQ (reference sequence). CDR3 size: 13 residues. The CDR3 DNA reads as TGTGCCAGCAGCTTAGGGTCGGGCTACGAGCAGTACTTC. As protein: CASSLGSGYEQYF.

J is TRBJ2-1 and V is TRBV2, with D tentatively TRBD2 (6 bases). Germline values: CDR1 SNHLY, CDR2 FYNNEI. This CDR3 spans 14 amino acids. V dropped 4 bases and J dropped 10 bases, with 17 bases sitting between them. The CDR3: CASSATTPGGEQFF. CDR3 nucleotide sequence: TGTGCCAGCAGTGCTACCACTCCCGGGGGAGAGCAGTTCTTC.

The V gene is TRBV6-6, the J gene TRBJ2-5; tentative D call: TRBD2 (5 bases). The CDR3 consists of 11 residues. Germline V lookup: CDR1 MNHNY, CDR2 SVGAGI (reference sequence). V lost 7 bases and J 4 bases, leaving 7 bases between the germline ends. CDR3 nucleotide sequence: TGTGCCAGCATGGCGGGAGAGACCCAGTACTTC. Translated: CASMAGETQYF.

The chain combines TRBV7-3 with TRBJ2-1; 8 bases are a match to TRBD2. The CDR3 is made up of 12 amino acids. V lost 5 bases, J lost 12 bases, and 6 bases stayed unmatched. CDR1 is SGHTA, CDR2 FQGTGA, per germline. The CDR3 here is CASSILGGAQFF. DNA of the CDR3: TGTGCCAGCAGCATCCTCGGGGGGGCGCAGTTCTTC.

The CDR3 loop is CASSMDRATLGAFF. CDR3 nucleotide sequence: TGTGCCAGCAGCATGGACAGGGCTACACTGGGAGCTTTCTTT. The chain is built from TRBV7-8 and TRBJ1-1, with 8 bases aligning to TRBD1. This CDR3 is 14 amino acids long. Per the germline V gene, CDR1 is SGHVS and CDR2 is FQNEAQ. With V trimmed by 5 bases and J by 10 bases, 12 bases remained unmatched.

This rearrangement joins TRBV6-1 to TRBJ1-4; D gene ambiguous. CDR1 and CDR2 from the germline V gene are MNHNS and SASEGT. V was cut by 0 bases and J by 7 bases, with 12 bases left in between. There are 15 residues in the CDR3. Written as DNA, the CDR3 is TGTGCCAGCAGTGAAGCCGGGGTTGGTGGTGAAAAACTGTTTTTT. This gives the protein CASSEAGVGGEKLFF.

The rearrangement links TRBV11-2 to TRBJ2-5, with 10 bases that match TRBD2. CDR1 SGHAT and CDR2 FQNNGV come from the germline V gene. CDR3 length: 14 amino acids. J gave up 2 bases and V 5 bases, and 2 bases lay outside the gene matches. The CDR3: CASSRTSGQETQYF. Written as DNA, the CDR3 is TGTGCCAGCAGCAGGACTAGCGGACAAGAGACCCAGTACTTC.

The chain is built from TRBV11-3 and TRBJ1-1, with D possibly TRBD1 on 6 matching bases. Trimming left V 4 bases short and J 4 bases short, with 13 bases between. This CDR3 has 14 amino acids. The germline V gene has CDR1 SGHNT and CDR2 YENEEA. The CDR3 DNA reads as TGTGCCAGCAGCTCTCAGGGGCAAGGCACTGAAGCTTTCTTT. Residues: CASSSQGQGTEAFF.

The CDR3 DNA is TGTGCCAGCCAAAGGGGGTCCCGAGAAAAACTGTTTTTT. Protein: CASQRGSREKLFF. The chain is built from TRBV19 and TRBJ1-4; perhaps TRBD1 as D (6 bases). The germline V and J ends were trimmed by 9 bases and 8 bases, with 16 bases remaining between them. Looked up from germline, CDR1 is LNHDA and CDR2 is SQIVND (reference sequence). The CDR3 is 13 residues long.

The rearrangement joins TRBV29-1 to TRBJ1-2; 7 positions match TRBD1. This CDR3 contains 16 residues. With V trimmed by 1 base and J by 0 bases, 8 bases remained unmatched. Germline-derived CDR1 and CDR2 are SQVTM and ANQGSEA. CDR3 nucleotide sequence: TGCAGCGTTGAAGTCAGATCAGGGACAGCTAACTATGGCTACACCTTC. It codes for CSVEVRSGTANYGYTF. Full variable domain (remainder filled in from reference TRBV29-1 and TRBJ1-2): SAVISQKPSRDICQRGTSLTIQCQVDSQVTMMFWYRQQPGQSLTLIATANQGSEATYESGFVIDKFPISRPNLTFSTLTVSNMSPEDSSIYLCSVEVRSGTANYGYTFGSGTRLTVV.

The chain combines TRBV2 with TRBJ1-2; D might be TRBD1 (5 bases). Trimming pared 4 bases from V and 1 base from J, leaving 7 bases between. The CDR3 is 13 amino acids. Per the germline V gene, CDR1 is SNHLY and CDR2 is FYNNEI. CDR3 sequence reads: CASSGQGNYGYTF. The CDR3 DNA reads as TGTGCCAGCAGTGGGCAGGGTAACTATGGCTACACCTTC.

The gene calls are TRBV7-9 and TRBJ2-1; TRBD2 matches 12 bases. The CDR3 contains 17 residues. Germline CDR1 reads SEHNR; CDR2 reads FQNEAQ (reference sequence). Trimming at V came to 5 bases and at J to 5 bases, leaving 10 bases not matched to a gene. The chain's CDR3 is CASSPALAGGPNNEQFF. The CDR3, as DNA: TGTGCCAGCAGCCCTGCCCTAGCGGGGGGGCCCAACAATGAGCAGTTCTTC.

V gene TRBV28 combines with J gene TRBJ1-1; tentative D call: TRBD1 (5 bases). CDR1 and CDR2 from the germline V gene are MDHEN and SYDVKM. Trimming cost V 5 bases and J 0 bases, with 13 bases left between them. This CDR3 spans 15 amino acids. CDR3 sequence: CASSPAGRLNTEAFF. The CDR3 nucleotides read TGTGCCAGCAGTCCTGCGGGGCGCCTGAACACTGAAGCTTTCTTT.

The V gene is TRBV7-9, the J gene TRBJ2-7; TRBD1 matches 7 bases. The CDR3 is 14 residues long. Trimming cost V 8 bases and J 2 bases; bases outside gene matches: 9. Germline V gene lookup returns CDR1 SEHNR and CDR2 FQNEAQ (reference sequence). CDR3 region: CASGPTGFPYEQYF. The CDR3 DNA reads TGTGCCAGCGGACCGACAGGGTTTCCCTACGAGCAGTACTTC.

This chain links TRBV9 with TRBJ2-2, with D uncertain. From germline, CDR1 is SGDLS and CDR2 YYNGEE. This CDR3 is 15 amino acids long. With 1 base removed from V and 2 bases from J, the gap between germline ends came to 9 bases. The CDR3 sequence is CASSVSADNTGELFF. In DNA, the CDR3 is TGTGCCAGCAGCGTATCCGCGGATAACACCGGGGAGCTGTTTTTT.

The chain carries TRBV6-5 and TRBJ2-1, with D tentatively TRBD2 (6 bases). Trimming took off 2 bases at V and 1 base at J, with 9 bases between the two ends. Germline V gene lookup returns CDR1 MNHEY and CDR2 SVGAGI. The CDR3 consists of 15 residues. As DNA, the CDR3 is TGTGCCAGCAGTTACGGGACTGATTCCTACAATGAGCAGTTCTTC. It encodes CASSYGTDSYNEQFF.

V usage is TRBV13 and J usage is TRBJ2-3, with TRBD2 identical over 9 bases. J gave up 1 base and V 4 bases, and 6 bases lay outside the gene matches. The CDR3 length is 16 residues. CDR1 and CDR2 (germline): PRHDT, FYEKMQ (reference sequence). The CDR3 protein is CASSYQRGDRTDTQYF. The DNA of the CDR3 is TGTGCCAGCAGCTACCAGCGGGGGGACCGCACAGATACGCAGTATTTT. Full variable domain (remainder filled in from reference TRBV13 and TRBJ2-3): AAGVIQSPRHLIKEKRETATLKCYPIPRHDTVYWYQQGPGQDPQFLISFYEKMQSDKGSIPDRFSAQQFSDYHSELNMSSLELGDSALYFCASSYQRGDRTDTQYFGPGTRLTVL.

This chain connects TRBV9 to TRBJ1-6, with 8 bases that match TRBD1. The ends lost 0 bases at V and 6 bases at J; junction bases unmatched: 5. The CDR3 totals 16 residues. Germline CDR1 SGDLS, CDR2 YYNGEE. The DNA of the CDR3 is TGTGCCAGCAGCGTAGAAGGAACAGGGGGTAATTCACCCCTCCACTTT. This sequence encodes CASSVEGTGGNSPLHF.

The chain links TRBV5-1 to TRBJ2-3; 8 nucleotides line up with TRBD1. V lost 4 bases, J lost 6 bases, and 7 bases stayed unmatched. Germline V CDR1 and CDR2: SGHRS, YFSETQ. The CDR3 is made up of 14 amino acids. CDR3 amino acids: CASSAGQGADTQYF. CDR3 nucleotides: TGCGCCAGCAGCGCCGGACAGGGAGCGGATACGCAGTATTTT.